These 6 T cell receptor beta chains came from one sample sequenced in a study of naive and memory T cell subsets. Specified treatment: skin biopsy from PPD injection site in Mantoux-positive individual. The library had UMIs added by 3' ligation of an oligonucleotide to TCR cDNA. Amplification of ligated cDNA took four PCR rounds with SP2 and nested alpha and beta constant primers. Via MiXCR, TCRdb re-called the UMI-ligation and nested PCR reads, giving one row per CDR3 protein. Among more than 30,000 distinct CDR3 sequences listed, approximately 10% were seen once. The material was skin, obtained from a tuberculin skin test site. The receptor source for this set is an adult in good health.

In this sample, this clonotype turned up a few times. J is TRBJ2-3 and V is TRBV9, with D uncertain. The CDR3 is 17 residues long. The ends were cut back, 0 bases at V and 6 bases at J, with 20 bases in the middle. Germline CDR1 reads SGDLS; CDR2 reads YYNGEE. The CDR3 spells CASSVVLSLSEVDTQYF. The CDR3 DNA reads as TGTGCCAGCAGCGTAGTGCTCTCCTTATCCGAGGTGGATACGCAGTATTTT.

This clonotype was seen a handful of times. This chain connects TRBV5-1 to TRBJ2-2; D is undetermined. This CDR3 is 15 amino acids long. The V end was cut by 0 bases, the J end by 4 bases, with 10 bases between. From germline, CDR1 is SGHRS and CDR2 YFSETQ. The CDR3 is CASSLGNLGTGELFF. In DNA, the CDR3 is TGCGCCAGCAGCTTGGGGAATTTGGGCACCGGGGAGCTGTTTTTT.

This rearrangement joins TRBV2 to TRBJ1-5; D is uncertain. Trimming cost V 2 bases and J 7 bases, with 12 bases left between them. Germline CDR1 reads SNHLY; CDR2 reads FYNNEI. The CDR3 has 14 amino acids. In nucleotides, the CDR3 is TGTGCCAGCAGTGAAACCCGTTCTTTCCAGCCCCAGCATTTT. Its protein is CASSETRSFQPQHF.

This clonotype was recorded a few times. J is TRBJ1-1 and V is TRBV9; D not resolved. The V and J ends lost 2 bases and 1 base respectively, with 9 bases between them. CDR1 SGDLS and CDR2 YYNGEE come from the germline V gene. CDR3 length: 14 residues. CDR3 residues: CASSVDQWNTEAFF. The CDR3 nucleotides read TGTGCCAGCAGCGTGGATCAGTGGAACACTGAAGCTTTCTTT.

The chain recombines TRBV6-5 with TRBJ1-2; perhaps TRBD1 as D (5 bases). V was shortened by 5 bases and J by 7 bases, with 14 bases between the two germline ends. The CDR3 contains 13 residues. The germline CDR1 and CDR2 sequences are MNHEY and SVGAGI. The CDR3 DNA sequence: TGTGCCAGCAGTGGGCTGGGGGGGGGTGGCTACACCTTC. Protein: CASSGLGGGGYTF.

This clonotype occurred a few times. This chain links TRBV20-1 with TRBJ2-1, with 11 bases identical to TRBD2. CDR1 is DFQATT, CDR2 SNEGSKA, per germline (reference sequence). Germline trimming cut 5 bases from V and 5 bases from J; bases unmatched to any gene: 8. The CDR3 runs 15 residues. The CDR3 is CSARTSGRFDNEQFF. The CDR3, as DNA: TGCAGTGCTCGAACTAGCGGGAGATTCGACAATGAGCAGTTCTTC.